The rows below give T cell receptor beta chains drawn from one sample of a study of OX40 agonist ivuxolimab in advanced cancers. Profiling relied on immunoSEQ multiplex PCR, and the TCRdb table lists in-frame clones only, not all of them. The profile shows approximately 76,000 clones, roughly 88% of them singletons. Sequenced material: CD4+ or CD8+ T cells sorted from blood, taken in a trial of the OX40 agonist ivuxolimab. These receptors came from an adult with an advanced solid tumor such as melanoma, head and neck, liver or kidney cancer. CDR3s include the opening cysteine and the closing phenylalanine or tryptophan. Each record gives: D gene, J gene, V gene, clone size, CDR3 protein, CDR3 DNA. D genes are given only for firm matches. Clone sizes are given selectively: once, few, many, or a class where the clone is expanded.

>-|TRBJ2-7|TRBV5-1|-
CASRVELFTYEQYF
TGCGCCAGCAGGGTGGAACTCTTCACCTACGAGCAGTACTTC
>-|TRBJ2-1|TRBV14|-
CASSRFQGSTYNEQFF
TGTGCCAGCAGCCGATTTCAGGGGTCTACCTACAATGAGCAGTTCTTC
>-|TRBJ2-5|TRBV6-6|-
CASSPGLGGETQYF
TGTGCCAGCAGTCCCGGACTAGGGGGGGAGACCCAGTACTTC
>-|TRBJ1-5|TRBV15|-
CATSREASNQPQHF
TGTGCCACCAGCAGAGAAGCTTCGAATCAGCCCCAGCATTTT
>-|TRBJ2-3|TRBV15|-
CATSRVTDTQYF
TGTGCCACCAGCCGCGTGACAGATACGCAGTATTTT
>-|TRBJ2-7|TRBV10-3|-
CAISWGREFYEQYF
TGTGCCATCAGTTGGGGACGGGAGTTCTACGAGCAGTACTTC
>-|TRBJ2-7|TRBV7-8|-
CASSLTRNEQYF
TGTGCCAGCAGCTTGACTAGGAACGAGCAGTACTTC
>TRBD2|TRBJ2-4|TRBV5-1|-
CASSPAVGLGKKNIQYF
TGCGCCAGCAGCCCCGCCGTAGGACTAGGCAAAAAAAACATTCAGTACTTC
>-|TRBJ1-1|TRBV29-1|-
CSAGTDEAFF
TGCAGCGCAGGGACCGATGAAGCTTTCTTT
>-|TRBJ1-1|TRBV19|-
CASSTGLQNTEAFF
TGTGCCAGTAGTACGGGGCTACAAAACACTGAAGCTTTCTTT
>-|TRBJ1-5|TRBV7-2|-
CASSLGGWYSNQPQHF
TGTGCCAGCAGCTTAGGTGGCTGGTATAGCAATCAGCCCCAGCATTTT
>-|TRBJ2-2|TRBV4-2|once
CASRRTGELFF
TGTGCCAGCAGGAGGACTGGGGAGCTGTTTTTT
>-|TRBJ1-1|TRBV7-2|once
CASSFRQNTEAFF
TGTGCCAGCAGCTTTCGCCAGAACACTGAAGCTTTCTTT
>TRBD2|TRBJ2-2|TRBV4-2|-
CASSQGGGPNTGELFF
TGTGCCAGCAGCCAAGGCGGGGGACCGAACACCGGGGAGCTGTTTTTT
>-|TRBJ2-4|TRBV28|-
CASSASSKTAKNIQYF
TGTGCCAGCAGTGCGAGCTCCAAGACAGCTAAAAACATTCAGTACTTC
>-|TRBJ2-1|TRBV6-5|-
CASSYSMAAGNEQFF
TGTGCCAGCAGTTACTCGATGGCGGCCGGCAATGAGCAGTTCTTC
>-|TRBJ2-2|TRBV5-1|-
CASRPGTDTGELFF
TGCGCCAGCAGGCCCGGGACCGACACCGGGGAGCTGTTTTTT
>-|TRBJ1-1|TRBV5-1|-
CASSPLGRGTEAFF
TGCGCCAGCAGCCCTCTAGGGAGGGGGACTGAAGCTTTCTTT
>TRBD1|TRBJ2-1|TRBV19|once
CASSIDFGAGGMAYNEQFF
TGTGCCAGTAGTATAGATTTTGGGGCAGGGGGAATGGCGTACAATGAGCAGTTCTTC
>-|TRBJ2-3|TRBV4-2|-
CASSPGGPDTQYF
TGTGCCAGCAGCCCGGGGGGCCCAGATACGCAGTATTTT
>-|TRBJ1-1|TRBV6-4|-
CASSETGTTEAFF
TGTGCCAGCAGTGAAACAGGGACCACTGAAGCTTTCTTT
>TRBD2|TRBJ2-2|TRBV5-1|-
CASSTAAGGTGELFF
TGCGCCAGCAGTACCGCCGCGGGGGGCACCGGGGAGCTGTTTTTT
>-|TRBJ2-7|TRBV15|-
CATSSSSYEQYF
TGTGCCACCAGTAGCTCCTCCTACGAGCAGTACTTC
>-|TRBJ1-2|TRBV2|-
CASTEGPYGYTF
TGTGCCAGCACGGAGGGCCCCTATGGCTACACCTTC
>-|TRBJ2-7|TRBV4-1|once
CASSQDMWDEQYF
TGCGCCAGCAGCCAAGATATGTGGGACGAGCAGTACTTC
>-|TRBJ2-1|TRBV19|few
CATRRGASYHEQFF
TGTGCCACCCGTCGGGGGGCGAGTTACCATGAGCAGTTCTTC
>-|TRBJ2-5|TRBV2|-
CAALDIPWGEQYF
TGTGCCGCCCTGGACATCCCCTGGGGAGAGCAGTACTTC
>-|TRBJ1-2|TRBV6-6|-
CASSYSRDNYGYTF
TGTGCCAGCAGTTACTCGAGGGACAACTATGGCTACACCTTC
>TRBD1|TRBJ1-2|TRBV9|once
CASSAGRDRVLGGYTF
TGTGCCAGCAGCGCTGGCCGGGACAGGGTATTGGGGGGCTACACCTTC
>-|TRBJ2-2|TRBV19|-
CASSMRDSGELFF
TGTGCCAGTAGTATGAGGGACTCCGGGGAGCTGTTTTTT
>TRBD1|TRBJ2-7|TRBV7-3|-
CASSYTGTGAYEQYF
TGTGCCAGCAGTTATACCGGGACAGGAGCCTACGAGCAGTACTTC
>-|TRBJ2-7|TRBV11-2|-
CASSLAITYEQYF
TGTGCCAGCAGCTTAGCGATAACCTACGAGCAGTACTTC
>-|TRBJ1-2|TRBV7-2|-
CASSLEWDGYTF
TGTGCCAGCAGCTTAGAATGGGATGGCTACACCTTC
>-|TRBJ2-7|TRBV6-5|-
CASSYSAGQAYEQYF
TGTGCCAGCAGTTACTCAGCGGGACAGGCCTACGAGCAGTACTTC
>TRBD2|TRBJ2-3|TRBV7-8|-
CASSLVRTPGLAGGLQDTQYF
TGTGCCAGCAGCTTAGTGAGAACGCCGGGACTAGCGGGAGGGTTGCAAGATACGCAGTATTTT
>TRBD1|TRBJ1-5|TRBV5-1|-
CASSLGTGNQPQHF
TGCGCCAGCAGCCTGGGGACAGGCAATCAGCCCCAGCATTTT
>TRBD2|TRBJ2-3|TRBV5-5|once
CASSSPSGGIDTQYF
TGTGCCAGCAGCTCCCCTAGCGGGGGGATCGATACGCAGTATTTT
>-|TRBJ1-1|TRBV5-6|-
CASSNRAQYLNTEAFF
TGTGCCAGCAGCAACCGGGCCCAATACCTGAACACTGAAGCTTTCTTT